These T cell receptor beta chains were read from a single sample in a study of CD8 T cells in ankylosing spondylitis. TCRdb re-called the 5' RACE reads with MiXCR, one entry per CDR3 protein. The table lists roughly 300,000 distinct CDR3 sequences, 7.5% to 9% of them singletons, with 14% to 15% in the top ten. The sequenced sample was blood, either unsorted or a sorted T cell fraction (not recorded which). The source is a male donor with ankylosing spondylitis. Both conserved end residues are part of each CDR3. D genes are given only for firm matches. Some rows have no size entry. The others give once, few or many, or a class for an expanded clone.

TGCGCCAGCAGCCAGGGTGGACTCTATGGCTACACCTTC	CASSQGGLYGYTF	.	TRBV5-1	TRBJ1-2	.
TGTGCCAGCAGCTTGGCCGGGGACTACCCAGATACGCAGTATTTT	CASSLAGDYPDTQYF	TRBD2	TRBV5-6	TRBJ2-3	.
TGTGCCATCAGTGAAAAGGGAAGCCAAGAGACCCAGTACTTC	CAISEKGSQETQYF	.	TRBV10-3	TRBJ2-5	many
TGCAGTGCTAGATCTAAAAGCTCCTACAATGAGCAGTTCTTC	CSARSKSSYNEQFF	.	TRBV20-1	TRBJ2-1	few
TGTGCCAGCAGCTCGAGCGGGAGTGGATACAATGAGCAGTTCTTC	CASSSSGSGYNEQFF	TRBD2	TRBV7-3	TRBJ2-1	many
TGTGCTAGTGGAGACAGGGGGCTGGGCTATGGCTACACCTTC	CASGDRGLGYGYTF	TRBD1	TRBV12-5	TRBJ1-2	few
TGCGCCAGCAGCCATTTGCGGGGGTCGCAAGAGACCCAGTACTTC	CASSHLRGSQETQYF	TRBD2	TRBV4-3	TRBJ2-5	many
TGTGCCAGCAGCTTACCTAGCGGGACTAGCGAGCAGTACTTC	CASSLPSGTSEQYF	TRBD2	TRBV7-2	TRBJ2-7	few
TGTGCCAGCTCCTCGACGGAGATCACCGGGGAGCTGTTTTTT	CASSSTEITGELFF	.	TRBV28	TRBJ2-2	many
TGCAGCGCCCGTGCCGCTGGACTTATGAACACTGAAGCTTTCTTT	CSARAAGLMNTEAFF	.	TRBV20-1	TRBJ1-1	few
TGTGCCAGCCGTTGGACTAGCGGGAGTCAGTGGCGAGAGACCCAGTACTTC	CASRWTSGSQWRETQYF	TRBD2	TRBV6-2/TRBV6-3	TRBJ2-5	few
TGTGCCAGCAGCACCCGGGGAGGGGGCAACACTGAAGCTTTCTTT	CASSTRGGGNTEAFF	TRBD1	TRBV11-2	TRBJ1-1	.
TGCAGTGCGAAACTAGCTGCGAGCTCCTACGAGCAGTACTTC	CSAKLAASSYEQYF	.	TRBV20-1	TRBJ2-7	few
.	CASSWGQGAYF	.	TRBV7-9	TRBJ2-7	few
TGTGCCAGCAGACCGGACAGGGTAGTCTACGAGCAGTACTTC	CASRPDRVVYEQYF	TRBD1	TRBV6-1	TRBJ2-7	few
TGTGCCAGCAGCCTTCTAGATCGTTCTGGGTACGAGCAGTACTTC	CASSLLDRSGYEQYF	.	TRBV4-2	TRBJ2-7	many
TGCGCCAGCAGCCCGGGACAGGCTAATTGGAATGAGCAGTTCTTC	CASSPGQANWNEQFF	TRBD1	TRBV5-1	TRBJ2-1	.
TGTGCCAGCAGTTTATTTGTAGAGACCCAGTACTTC	CASSLFVETQYF	.	TRBV28	TRBJ2-5	.
TGTGCCAGTAATAAAGGGACAACGATCGGGGGCACTGAAGCTTTCTTT	CASNKGTTIGGTEAFF	.	TRBV12-3/TRBV12-4	TRBJ1-1	few
TGTGCCAGCAGCTTCGCGACAGGAAGAATCTACGAGCAGTACTTC	CASSFATGRIYEQYF	.	TRBV7-9	TRBJ2-7	few
TGCGCCAGCAGCGTCAACTCGGCGTACAATGAGCAGTTCTTC	CASSVNSAYNEQFF	.	TRBV9	TRBJ2-1	few
TGTGCCAGTAGTATTCCGGGAGTCGGCACAGATACGCAGTATTTT	CASSIPGVGTDTQYF	.	TRBV19	TRBJ2-3	.
TGTGCCAGCAGCTTAGGGGGGACGGGGCGGGAGACCTACAATGAGCAGTTCTTC	CASSLGGTGRETYNEQFF	TRBD2	TRBV11-1	TRBJ2-1	many
TGCGCCAGCAGCCAGGGCCTCGCTACTAATGAAAAACTGTTTTTT	CASSQGLATNEKLFF	.	TRBV4-3	TRBJ1-4	few
TGTGCCTGCAGCCAAGGGTCGTCGCTCTCTGGGGCCAACGTCCTGACTTTC	CACSQGSSLSGANVLTF	.	TRBV3-1	TRBJ2-6	few
TGTGCCAGTAGCCGAGGGACCGGGGGGCAAGGTCAGCCCCAGCATTTT	CASSRGTGGQGQPQHF	.	TRBV19	TRBJ1-5	.
TGTGCCATCAGTGGAAACGGAGCGGACTCCTACGAGCAGTACTTC	CAISGNGADSYEQYF	.	TRBV10-3	TRBJ2-7	few
TGCGCCAGCAGCTTGGGTTACCCGTGGGGAGAGACCCAGTACTTC	CASSLGYPWGETQYF	.	TRBV5-1	TRBJ2-5	many
TGTGCCAGCGCCTACAGACTCGGGAATCAGCCCCAGCATTTT	CASAYRLGNQPQHF	.	TRBV2	TRBJ1-5	.
TGCAGCGTGGCATCCGGGACAGGGAGCAATCAGCCCCAGCATTTT	CSVASGTGSNQPQHF	TRBD1	TRBV29-1	TRBJ1-5	many
TGCGCCAGCAGCTTCACAGGACTAGCGGAGAGTAATGAGCAGTTCTTC	CASSFTGLAESNEQFF	TRBD2	TRBV5-1	TRBJ2-1	.
TGTGCCAGTAGTATAGAGGGCTCCCTCACGGCCTACGAGCAGTACTTC	CASSIEGSLTAYEQYF	.	TRBV19	TRBJ2-7	.
TGCAGTGCTAGAGATCATAGCGGGTCTACCTACGAGCAGTACTTC	CSARDHSGSTYEQYF	TRBD2	TRBV20-1	TRBJ2-7	.
TGTGCCAGCAGCGTCAGGGGGGAGGAGACCCAGTACTTC	CASSVRGEETQYF	.	TRBV7-6	TRBJ2-5	.
TGCAGCGTTGGACAGGGGGTGTTCTACGAGCAGTACTTC	CSVGQGVFYEQYF	TRBD1	TRBV29-1	TRBJ2-7	many
TGTGCCAGCAGCCGTAGGACAGGGGGCTTGAAAACCGGGGAGCTGTTTTTT	CASSRRTGGLKTGELFF	TRBD1	TRBV12-3/TRBV12-4	TRBJ2-2	many
TGCGCCAGCAGTGACAACAGGGACTATGGCTACACCTTC	CASSDNRDYGYTF	.	TRBV10-2	TRBJ1-2	many
TGCAGCGTTCACCAAGCCGCGGGAGGACCTAGAGATACGCAGTATTTT	CSVHQAAGGPRDTQYF	TRBD2	TRBV29-1	TRBJ2-3	once
TGTGCCAGCAGTTTATGGAGAGGACAGTACTACGAGCAGTACTTC	CASSLWRGQYYEQYF	.	TRBV28	TRBJ2-7	many
TGCGCCAGCAGCAATGGGGGGACCTCACCCCTCCACTTT	CASSNGGTSPLHF	.	TRBV5-1	TRBJ1-6	many
TGTGCCAGCAGTCCAGTGACAGGGGGCGGCTATGGCTACACCTTC	CASSPVTGGGYGYTF	TRBD1	TRBV28	TRBJ1-2	few
TGCAGTGCTGGCCCCAGACTAGCGGGATTATACGAGCAGTACTTC	CSAGPRLAGLYEQYF	TRBD2	TRBV20-1	TRBJ2-7	.
TGTGCCAGCAGCCCACTAGCGGGAGACTCCGAGCAGTACTTC	CASSPLAGDSEQYF	TRBD2	TRBV28	TRBJ2-7	many
TGTGCCAGCAGCTTTAGTCTCTACGAGCAGTACTTC	CASSFSLYEQYF	.	TRBV7-9	TRBJ2-7	few
TGTGCCACCGAAGAGGGGCGCTCCGGGGAGCTGTTTTTT	CATEEGRSGELFF	.	TRBV2	TRBJ2-2	.
TGCGCCAGCAGCTTGGCCAGTCTGGCCTACGAGCAGTACTTC	CASSLASLAYEQYF	.	TRBV5-1	TRBJ2-7	.
TGCGCCAGCAGCCATCGACAGGGAAGCGCCTACGAGCAGTACTTC	CASSHRQGSAYEQYF	TRBD1	TRBV4-3	TRBJ2-7	.
TGCGCCAGCAGCTTGGGGGTTAGCGGGAGGCCTACCTACAATGAGCAGTTCTTC	CASSLGVSGRPTYNEQFF	TRBD2	TRBV5-1	TRBJ2-1	many
TGTGCCAGCTCACTTAGCGGGAGAAGGGGCGGTGAGCAGTTCTTC	CASSLSGRRGGEQFF	TRBD2	TRBV18	TRBJ2-1	few
TGTGCCAGCAGCCGTACACCGGGACTAGCGGGAGGGCCGCGGAACACCGGGGAGCTGTTTTTT	CASSRTPGLAGGPRNTGELFF	TRBD2	TRBV3-1	TRBJ2-2	.
TGTGCCAGCAGCTTAGTGAGGGGAATTAGAGGAAAGGCGAACACCGGGGAGCTGTTTTTT	CASSLVRGIRGKANTGELFF	.	TRBV11-1	TRBJ2-2	few
TGTGCCAGCACGCCGGGACTAGCGGGAATCAATGAGCAGTTCTTC	CASTPGLAGINEQFF	TRBD2	TRBV6-1	TRBJ2-1	few
TGTGCCAGCAGCGCCTGGACAGCCGCTAATGAGCAGTTCTTC	CASSAWTAANEQFF	.	TRBV9	TRBJ2-1	.
TGCGCCAGCAGCTTGGAGGCGGCCAGGGATGAAGCTTTCTTT	CASSLEAARDEAFF	.	TRBV5-1	TRBJ1-1	.
TGCAGTGCCAGGCCGGATGATAATGAAAAACTGTTTTTT	CSARPDDNEKLFF	.	TRBV20-1	TRBJ1-4	few
TGCAGTGCTAGAGATGGTGAATTTCGGGATGGGTCCTACGAGCAGTACTTC	CSARDGEFRDGSYEQYF	.	TRBV20-1	TRBJ2-7	.
TGCAGCGTCTTGACTAGCGGGAGGGCCGGGGTTGAGCAGTTCTTC	CSVLTSGRAGVEQFF	TRBD2	TRBV29-1	TRBJ2-1	few
TGTGCCAGCAGTTTAAGACTAGCGGGGGCCCCCAAGACCCAGTACTTC	CASSLRLAGAPKTQYF	TRBD2	TRBV12-3/TRBV12-4	TRBJ2-5	many